These T cell receptor beta chains were read from a single sample in a study of control samples from healthy donors and cancer patients. The repertoire was sequenced with immunoSEQ multiplex PCR; TCRdb's copy has only in-frame clones and lacks some. This sample carries some 120,000 clones, 80% to 95% of them seen once, and the ten largest clones take around 0.52%. The specimen was PBMCs. The receptors here all came from a man older than 75 with head and neck cancer. Both conserved end residues are part of each CDR3. D genes are given only for firm matches. Only some rows state a clone size, as once, few, many or a class for expanded clones.

d_call | clone_size | j_call | v_call | cdr3_nt | cdr3_aa
NA | once | TRBJ2-7 | TRBV7-9 | TGTGCCAGCAGCCCGCAGGACCGTGGTCCTTCCTACGAGCAGTACTTC | CASSPQDRGPSYEQYF
TRBD1 | NA | TRBJ1-2 | TRBV5-1 | TGCGCCAGCAGCCCGGAAGCGACAGGGTCGGTCTATGGCTACACCTTC | CASSPEATGSVYGYTF
NA | NA | TRBJ1-1 | TRBV19 | TGTGCCAGTAGTATGTTCGACCTGGGGACTGAAGCTTTCTTT | CASSMFDLGTEAFF
TRBD1 | NA | TRBJ2-7 | TRBV19 | TGTGCCAGTAGTATACTTTACGCTAGGGGGCGGAACGAGCAGTACTTC | CASSILYARGRNEQYF
NA | NA | TRBJ2-5 | TRBV11-2 | TGTGCCAGCAGCTTACGGGTGGAGACCCAGTACTTC | CASSLRVETQYF
TRBD1 | once | TRBJ1-5 | TRBV7-2 | TGTGCCAGCAGCCTCCCGGGACAGGGGGCTGGTCAGCCCCAGCATTTT | CASSLPGQGAGQPQHF
NA | NA | TRBJ1-1 | TRBV6-5 | TGTGCCAGCAGTTACTCTTCCCAGTGGTACTTTGGGGCTTTCTTT | CASSYSSQWYFGAFF
NA | once | TRBJ2-1 | TRBV27 | TGTGCCAGCAGTTTAAAGTCGGGCCCTTACAATGAGCAGTTCTTC | CASSLKSGPYNEQFF
NA | NA | TRBJ2-3 | TRBV7-9 | TGTGCCAGCAGCCCCCAGACCTTGACAGGTGGCACAGATACGCAGTATTTT | CASSPQTLTGGTDTQYF
TRBD1 | NA | TRBJ1-2 | TRBV10-2 | TGCGCCAGCAGATCCGGACAGGGGGCTGATGGCTACACCTTC | CASRSGQGADGYTF
TRBD1 | NA | TRBJ1-2 | TRBV28 | TGTGCCAGCAGTACCGGGACAGCTAACTATGGCTACACCTTC | CASSTGTANYGYTF
NA | NA | TRBJ2-3 | TRBV21-1 | TGTGCCAGCAGCAAAAGTGACAGCGGGGGGGGCGCGGATACGCAGTATTTT | CASSKSDSGGGADTQYF
NA | NA | TRBJ1-3 | TRBV27 | TGTGCCAGCAGTTTATCATCGGGCTCTGGAAACACCATATATTTT | CASSLSSGSGNTIYF
TRBD2 | NA | TRBJ2-5 | TRBV9 | TGTGCCAGCAGCGTATTGACGGGAGGGCCGGAGACCCAGTACTTC | CASSVLTGGPETQYF
NA | NA | TRBJ2-5 | TRBV5-4 | TGTGCCAGCAGCTCGAAAGAGGGAGTATTAGAGACCCAGTACTTC | CASSSKEGVLETQYF